Presented here are 22 T cell receptor beta chains from one specimen sequenced in a study of blood T cell repertoires in COVID-19 (dated by TCRdb to about 2020). Libraries were built with the immunoSEQ multiplex PCR assay. The immuneACCESS repertoire file appears here via TCRdb, limited to in-frame rearrangements. These files lack a portion of the clones; in checked studies, under half of the deficit traces to unresolved V genes, and the cause of the others is not known. The sample contains approximately 75,000 clones, approximately 80% of them found a single time. About 13% of the sample is held by the ten biggest clonotypes. Source material: peripheral blood. The receptors derive from a man in his fifties or sixties with COVID-19, enrolled during active disease.

The chain is built from TRBV5-4 and TRBJ1-1, with D hard to call. Germline V CDR1 and CDR2: SGHNT, YYREEE (reference sequence). The V and J ends lost 1 base and 0 bases respectively, with 10 bases between them. This CDR3 region has 15 residues. CDR3 DNA: TGTGCCAGCAGCTTGCCGGGAAACATGAACACTGAAGCTTTCTTT. Protein product: CASSLPGNMNTEAFF.

The J gene is TRBJ1-2, the V gene TRBV21-1; the DNA was not compared with TRBD1, the D call given in the table. TRBV21-1 is reported as a pseudogene. The CDR3 has 16 residues. The CDR3 DNA follows: TGTGCCAGCAGCAAAGTAAGCCGGGACACCGAGGGGGGCTACACCTTC. Amino acids: CASSKVSRDTEGGYTF.

This clone was seen just once. This rearrangement joins TRBV30 to TRBJ2-7; perhaps TRBD1 as D (6 bases). This CDR3 has 12 amino acids. CDR1 is GTSNPN and CDR2 is SVGIG in the germline V gene (reference sequence). Trimming took 6 bases from V and 4 from J, leaving 13 bases between them. This CDR3 reads CACRDKPYEQYF. The CDR3 DNA follows: TGTGCCTGTCGGGACAAACCTTACGAGCAGTACTTC.

V is TRBV3-1 (or the pseudogene TRBV3-2) and J is TRBJ2-3; no reliable D call. The CDR3 is 15 amino acids. V was cut by 4 bases and J by 2 bases, with 13 bases left in between. CDR1 and CDR2 from the germline V gene are LGHDT and YNNKEL (reference sequence). CDR3 DNA: TGTGCCAGCAGCCTCAGGATCGGAAACACAGATACGCAGTATTTT. Translation: CASSLRIGNTDTQYF.

This clone was observed a few times. The V call is TRBV20-1, the J call TRBJ2-3; D not resolved. Germline V gene sequence: CDR1 DFQATT, CDR2 SNEGSKA (reference sequence). V lost 6 bases to trimming and J lost 6 bases, with 10 bases between them. CDR3 length: 11 residues. The CDR3 protein is CSASARDTQYF. In DNA form, the CDR3 reads TGCAGTGCCAGTGCCCGGGATACGCAGTATTTT.

This clone was seen just once. This chain joins TRBV28 and TRBJ2-7; maybe TRBD2 (6 bases). Trimming left V 7 bases short and J 4 bases short, with 11 bases between. Germline CDR1 is MDHEN and CDR2 is SYDVKM. The CDR3 consists of 12 residues. This CDR3 reads CASTAGRYEQYF. The CDR3 coding sequence is TGTGCCAGCACGGCGGGAAGGTACGAGCAGTACTTC. Full variable domain (rest looked up from reference TRBV28 and TRBJ2-7): DVKVTQSSRYLVKRTGEKVFLECVQDMDHENMFWYRQDPGLGLRLIYFSYDVKMKEKGDIPEGYSVSREKKERFSLILESASTNQTSMYLCASTAGRYEQYFGPGTRLTVT.

This chain uses TRBV7-3 with TRBJ2-1; 8 nucleotides align to TRBD2. The germline V gene encodes CDR1 SGHTA and CDR2 FQGTGA. J lost 1 base, V lost 5 bases, and 1 base had no gene match. CDR3 length: 14 amino acids. The CDR3 region is CASSRGGSYNEQFF. CDR3 nucleotide sequence: TGTGCCAGCAGCCGCGGGGGGTCCTACAATGAGCAGTTCTTC.

This sequence joins TRBV5-1 and TRBJ1-1; TRBD1 matches at 10 bases. J lost 4 bases, V lost 3 bases, and 9 bases had no gene match. Germline lookup yields CDR1 SGHRS and CDR2 YFSETQ. The CDR3 is made up of 16 amino acids. The CDR3 DNA sequence: TGCGCCAGCAGCTCCGGGACAGGGGTTTTTCGCACTGAAGCTTTCTTT. It is translated as CASSSGTGVFRTEAFF.

The gene calls are TRBV27 and TRBJ1-5; no firm D call. The V gene lost 4 bases and the J gene lost 9 bases, with 10 bases spanning the gap. The germline CDR1 and CDR2 sequences are MNHEY and SMNVEV (reference sequence). There are 12 residues in the CDR3. CDR3 residues: CASSSGGRPQHF. The CDR3 bases are TGTGCCAGCAGTTCAGGAGGAAGGCCCCAGCATTTT.

This chain uses TRBV29-1 with TRBJ2-7, with TRBD2 matching 8 bases. The V and J ends lost 7 bases and 3 bases, in that order; junction bases with no gene match: 14. Germline CDR1 SQVTM, CDR2 ANQGSEA. The CDR3 has 15 amino acids. Here the CDR3 reads CSAELGGAGVYEQYF. The CDR3, as DNA: TGCAGCGCGGAACTTGGAGGAGCGGGAGTCTACGAGCAGTACTTC.

This clone was observed a few times. DNA for the CDR3: TGTGCCAGCTCACCCGCAGCGGGGGATCGTGAAAAACTGTTTTTT. Its translation: CASSPAAGDREKLFF. The chain employs TRBV18 and TRBJ1-4; maybe TRBD1 (5 bases). The CDR3 totals 15 residues. The germline V gene has CDR1 KGHSH and CDR2 LQKENI. V dropped 3 bases and J dropped 7 bases, with 15 bases sitting between them.

In its sample, this clone was seen once. The chain is built from TRBV3-1 (or the pseudogene TRBV3-2) and TRBJ2-5; 13 nucleotides agree with TRBD2. Germline V gives CDR1 LGHDT, CDR2 YNNKEL (reference sequence). The CDR3 contains 16 residues. The junction had 6 bases not matched to a gene; V was cut back by 1 base and J by 7 bases. The CDR3 spells CASSQGTSGSRGTQYF. CDR3 nucleotides: TGTGCCAGCAGCCAAGGGACTAGCGGGAGTCGGGGGACCCAGTACTTC.

V usage is TRBV29-1 and J usage is TRBJ2-5; no reliable D call. V gave up 0 bases and J gave up 1 base, with 9 bases separating them. Germline CDR1 reads SQVTM; CDR2 reads ANQGSEA. The CDR3 length is 14 residues. Written as DNA, the CDR3 is TGCAGCGTTGAAGAATGGGCTGCCCAAGAGACCCAGTACTTC. Translating it yields CSVEEWAAQETQYF.

V gene TRBV7-2 combines with J gene TRBJ1-4; 8 positions agree with TRBD1. This CDR3 contains 13 residues. V trimming: 5 bases; J trimming: 8 bases; junction bases outside the gene matches: 4. Germline lookup yields CDR1 SGHTA and CDR2 FQGNSA. The chain's CDR3 is CASSTTGAEKLFF. The CDR3 coding sequence is TGTGCCAGCAGCACGACAGGGGCCGAAAAACTGTTTTTT.

V gene TRBV28 combines with J gene TRBJ2-1, with TRBD2 identical over 9 bases. The CDR3 has 15 residues. With V trimmed by 6 bases and J by 5 bases, 8 bases remained unmatched. Looked up from germline, CDR1 is MDHEN and CDR2 is SYDVKM. This CDR3 reads CASSFAGGDNNEQFF. The CDR3, as DNA: TGTGCCAGCAGCTTCGCGGGAGGGGATAACAATGAGCAGTTCTTC.

This chain joins TRBV6-1 and TRBJ1-6; TRBD1 agrees at 8 bases. V shed 2 bases and J 9 bases; nucleotides not matched to a gene: 3. The CDR3 runs to 14 residues. CDR1 is MNHNS and CDR2 is SASEGT in the germline V gene. CDR3 region: CASSEQGASSPLHF. CDR3 sequence (DNA): TGTGCCAGCAGTGAACAGGGGGCGAGTTCACCCCTCCACTTT.

The chain joins TRBV10-2 to TRBJ2-7, with 11 bases that match TRBD1. This CDR3 contains 15 residues. The germline gives CDR1 WSHSY, CDR2 SAAADI. V was pared by 0 bases and J by 6 bases, with 4 bases of the junction left unmatched. CDR3 residues: CASSESGTGGSEQYF. CDR3 nucleotides: TGCGCCAGCAGTGAGTCGGGGACAGGGGGATCCGAGCAGTACTTC.

This clone is categorized as medium-sized. The DNA for the CDR3 is TGTGCCAGCAGCGCGGGGGCCTACGAGCAGTACTTC. Translation gives CASSAGAYEQYF. The chain is built from TRBV6-2 or TRBV6-3 and TRBJ2-7, with 7 nucleotides matching TRBD2. The CDR3 totals 12 residues. Unmatched junction bases numbered 1, after V lost 6 bases and J lost 2 bases. Germline CDR1 is MNHEY and CDR2 is SVGEGT.

The CDR3 sequence is CAIDSTYEQYF. CDR3 nucleotide sequence: TGTGCCATCGACAGCACCTACGAGCAGTACTTC. The chain joins TRBV19 to TRBJ2-7, with D tentatively TRBD1 (5 bases). Germline V gene lookup returns CDR1 LNHDA and CDR2 SQIVND (reference sequence). This CDR3 has 11 residues. Trimming cost V 10 bases and J 2 bases, with 9 bases left between them.

V usage is TRBV6-1 and J usage is TRBJ2-7, with 8 positions matching TRBD2. The CDR3 spans 15 residues. With 5 bases clipped from V and 5 bases from J, the junction kept 11 bases outside the gene matches. CDR1 MNHNS and CDR2 SASEGT come from the germline V gene. The CDR3 nucleotides read TGTGCCAGCAGTCCCCCCCTAGCGGGCAACAACGAGCAGTACTTC. The encoded protein is CASSPPLAGNNEQYF.

The chain links TRBV5-8 to TRBJ2-2; 11 bases match TRBD2. Looked up from germline, CDR1 is SGHTS and CDR2 is YDEGEE. Trimming took 0 bases from V and 7 from J; bases not matched to a gene: 8. CDR3 length equals 17 residues. The CDR3 loop reads CASSLAPGLAEIGELFF. The DNA of the CDR3 is TGTGCCAGCAGCTTGGCTCCGGGACTAGCGGAAATCGGGGAGCTGTTTTTT.

The chain recombines TRBV5-1 with TRBJ2-3; possibly TRBD2 for D (5 bases). The CDR3 is 15 amino acids. CDR1 is SGHRS and CDR2 is YFSETQ in the germline V gene. Trimming left V 4 bases short and J 5 bases short, with 17 bases between. In nucleotides, the CDR3 is TGCGCCAGCAGCATTTCCGGGAACCGGGGAGATACGCAGTATTTT. Its protein is CASSISGNRGDTQYF. The full variable domain, completed using reference TRBV5-1 and TRBJ2-3, is KAGVTQTPRYLIKTRGQQVTLSCSPISGHRSVSWYQQTPGQGLQFLFEYFSETQRNKGNFPGRFSGRQFSNSRSEMNVSTLELGDSALYLCASSISGNRGDTQYFGPGTRLTVL.